Each of the 17 T cell receptor beta chains below was sequenced from the same sample in a study of T-cell memory formation after mild COVID-19. TCRdb re-analysed the 5' RACE reads in MiXCR, keeping a single row per CDR3 protein. Among about 360,000 distinct CDR3 sequences, over 13% were seen once, and the ten largest hold around 22%. Source material: PBMCs or a T cell subset sorted from them (not recorded which). These receptors all come from a man aged 18 to 29 who had mild COVID-19 (a few samples of this study predate the infection). Cell type and time point are not known.

This clonotype was seen a few times. V gene TRBV7-2 combines with J gene TRBJ2-1; weak D call: TRBD1 (5 bases). Germline-derived CDR1 and CDR2 are SGHTA and FQGNSA. Trimming took off 6 bases at V and 3 bases at J, with 18 bases between the two ends. This CDR3 is 16 amino acids long. CDR3 nucleotides: TGTGCCAGCAGACAAAATACAGGCCCCCTCTACAATGAGCAGTTCTTC. It is translated as CASRQNTGPLYNEQFF.

This clonotype was seen repeatedly, ten times or more. This chain links TRBV5-1 with TRBJ1-1, with D hard to call. Germline CDR1 reads SGHRS; CDR2 reads YFSETQ. Trimming pared 4 bases from V and 2 bases from J, leaving 15 bases between. The CDR3 runs to 15 residues. The CDR3 DNA reads TGCGCCAGCAGCCCTCTTCCAGAGGGCAACACTGAAGCTTTCTTT. Residues: CASSPLPEGNTEAFF. Full variable domain (missing parts from reference TRBV5-1 and TRBJ1-1): KAGVTQTPRYLIKTRGQQVTLSCSPISGHRSVSWYQQTPGQGLQFLFEYFSETQRNKGNFPGRFSGRQFSNSRSEMNVSTLELGDSALYLCASSPLPEGNTEAFFGQGTRLTVV.

This clonotype was counted at least ten times. This chain connects TRBV9 to TRBJ2-4, with 7 bases that match TRBD2. Germline loops: CDR1 SGDLS, CDR2 YYNGEE. This CDR3 has 14 amino acids. The J segment lost 4 bases and the V segment lost 4 bases, leaving 5 bases of the junction unmatched. The CDR3 DNA reads TGTGCCAGCAGCCTCGGCGGGGGTAAAAACATTCAGTACTTC. Residues: CASSLGGGKNIQYF.

This clonotype was found a few times. The chain recombines TRBV7-9 with TRBJ2-7, with TRBD1 identical over 10 bases. The length of the CDR3 is 17 residues. Trimming at V came to 2 bases and at J to 2 bases, leaving 9 bases not matched to a gene. Per germline, CDR1 SEHNR and CDR2 FQNEAQ (reference sequence). The CDR3 here is CASSLPEGQGRAYEQYV. The CDR3 coding sequence is TGTGCCAGCAGCTTACCCGAGGGACAGGGGAGGGCCTACGAGCAGTACGTC.

This clonotype was found many times. This chain uses TRBV30 with TRBJ2-3; D might be TRBD1 or TRBD2, each matching 5 bases. The CDR3 loop spans 14 amino acids. V lost 8 bases to trimming and J lost 4 bases, with 19 bases between them. CDR1 is GTSNPN and CDR2 is SVGIG in the germline V gene (reference sequence). Here the CDR3 DNA reads TGTGCCGGAGACCGAGAGGGGTATGCAGATACGCAGTATTTT. It codes for CAGDREGYADTQYF.

A few counts support this clonotype. The chain couples TRBV4-1 to TRBJ1-2; 8 positions agree with TRBD1. With V trimmed by 6 bases and J by 1 base, 7 bases remained unmatched. CDR1 and CDR2 from the germline V gene are MGHRA and YSYEKL. CDR3 size: 15 residues. CDR3 protein: CASSRATGDNYGYTF. Written as DNA, the CDR3 is TGCGCCAGCAGTAGGGCGACAGGGGATAACTATGGCTACACCTTC.

This clonotype was seen a handful of times. The chain carries TRBV11-1 and TRBJ2-1, with 15 positions matching TRBD2. Germline V gives CDR1 SGHAT, CDR2 FQDESV (reference sequence). The CDR3 spans 19 residues. J lost 0 bases, V lost 2 bases, and 5 bases had no gene match. CDR3 region: CASSLTGLAGGSSYNEQFF. The CDR3 DNA reads as TGTGCCAGCAGCTTAACTGGACTAGCGGGGGGGAGCTCCTACAATGAGCAGTTCTTC.

The V gene is TRBV11-2, the J gene TRBJ2-3; D not certain. V gave up 6 bases and J gave up 5 bases, with 18 bases separating them. Germline V gene sequence: CDR1 SGHAT, CDR2 FQNNGV. The CDR3 has 15 amino acids. This CDR3 is CASRHFRKGRDTQYF. CDR3 DNA sequence: TGTGCCAGCAGGCATTTTAGGAAGGGTCGAGATACGCAGTATTTT.

The CDR3 nucleotides are TGTGCCAGCAGTTATGTGGGGGGCGGCCCGAATTCACCCCTCCACTTT. Translation gives CASSYVGGGPNSPLHF. The chain links TRBV6-5 to TRBJ1-6, with D perhaps TRBD1 (6 bases). The CDR3 totals 16 residues. The V end lost 3 bases, the J end lost 7 bases, and 16 bases lay between the germline ends. Germline V gene data show CDR1 as MNHEY and CDR2 as SVGAGI.

The sample holds a few counts of this clonotype. The rearrangement joins TRBV9 to TRBJ2-1; 7 bases align to TRBD1. V lost 7 bases and J lost 5; bases outside the gene matches: 12. The CDR3 is made up of 15 amino acids. Germline CDR1 SGDLS, CDR2 YYNGEE. CDR3 in DNA: TGTGCCAGCGCCGCACCCAGGGACAGCAACAATGAGCAGTTCTTC. Translated, it gives CASAAPRDSNNEQFF.

This chain uses TRBV7-9 with TRBJ2-5; D is uncertain. V shed 0 bases and J shed 7 bases, with 9 bases lying between them. The V gene's germline CDR1 is SEHNR and CDR2 FQNEAQ (reference sequence). The length of the CDR3 is 13 residues. CDR3 sequence reads: CASSLAAMGTQYF. The CDR3 DNA sequence: TGTGCCAGCAGCTTAGCGGCCATGGGGACCCAGTACTTC.

The chain combines TRBV10-3 with TRBJ2-7; the D call may be TRBD1 or TRBD2 (5 bases each). This CDR3 region has 14 residues. CDR1 ENHRY and CDR2 SYGVKD come from the germline V gene. Between the trimmed V and J ends, which lost 8 bases and 0 bases, there was a span of 14 bases. Here the CDR3 DNA reads TGTGCCATCTCGAGGGACCCTAGCTCCTACGAGCAGTACGTC. This sequence encodes CAISRDPSSYEQYV.

The sample holds a few counts of this clonotype. The genes are TRBV4-1 and TRBJ1-2; D is undetermined. V shed 4 bases and J shed 14 bases, with 23 bases lying between them. Germline V gives CDR1 MGHRA, CDR2 YSYEKL. The CDR3 spans 14 residues. The CDR3 nucleotides read TGCGCCAGCAGCCCCCGGGTCATCCCCCCACTGTCTACCTTC. Its protein is CASSPRVIPPLSTF.

This clonotype was observed a handful of times. The chain uses TRBV15 and TRBJ2-5, with D possibly being TRBD2 (5 bases). The CDR3 consists of 15 residues. Germline V gives CDR1 LNHNV, CDR2 YYDKDF (reference sequence). Trimming left V 1 base short and J 7 bases short, with 16 bases between. CDR3 DNA sequence: TGTGCCACCAGCAGAGCGTTTGGCAGCGAGGGGACCCAGTACTTC. Translating it yields CATSRAFGSEGTQYF.

Only a few counts were recorded for this clonotype. The rearrangement links TRBV12-3 or TRBV12-4 to TRBJ1-4; TRBD1 is a possible D gene (5 bases). V was pared by 5 bases and J by 4 bases, with 14 bases between. This CDR3 contains 15 residues. The CDR3 loop is CASSLGDGLNEKLFF. CDR3 in DNA: TGTGCCAGCAGTCTTGGGGACGGACTTAATGAAAAACTGTTTTTT.

The J gene is TRBJ2-3, the V gene TRBV4-3; D is perhaps TRBD1 (6 bases). The germline V gene has CDR1 LGHNA and CDR2 YSLEER. Between the trimmed V and J ends, which lost 1 base and 5 bases, there was a span of 13 bases. CDR3 length equals 15 residues. The CDR3 sequence is CASSQAQPGVDTQYF. The CDR3 DNA reads TGCGCCAGCAGCCAAGCACAGCCAGGGGTAGATACGCAGTATTTT.

Only a few counts were recorded for this clonotype. The chain recombines TRBV18 with TRBJ2-5; D is possibly TRBD2 (6 bases). Deletions cut 10 bases from V and 1 base from J, with 16 bases between. Germline CDR1 reads KGHSH; CDR2 reads LQKENI. The CDR3 is made up of 14 amino acids. CDR3 nucleotide sequence: TGTGCCACCGACATGGGGACTTCCCAAGAGACCCAGTACTTC. Translating it yields CATDMGTSQETQYF.